The clone carrying this TCR beta chain has only a few counts. As yet, its antigen is unknown. Trimming left V 4 bases short and J 8 bases short, with 17 bases between. This CDR3 spans 15 amino acids. Germline values: CDR1 LNHDA, CDR2 SQIVND (reference sequence). The sample is drawn from a study of T cells in localized non-small cell lung cancer. General observations from the study: Compared with tumor, uninvolved adjacent lung displayed greater T cell clonality, ranking highest overall. Heterogeneity remains possible because sequencing was limited to only one tumor region. Among the top 100 tumor clones, a median approximately 55 appeared in adjacent lung. Prolonged overall survival went with higher T cell density in the blood.

TCRdb's copy holds only in-frame clones and misses some; the assay was immunoSEQ multiplex PCR. In the table there are around 35,000 clones, around 77% of which are singletons. The chain joins TRBV19 to TRBJ1-4; no definite D call. The specimen comprised peripheral blood, sampled before any cancer treatment. The clonotype originates from a male donor at least 60 years old with stage III squamous cell lung carcinoma. DNA of the CDR3: TGTGCCAGTAGTAAATTACGGCAGGCGGGGGAAAAACTGTTTTTT. This translates into CASSKLRQAGEKLFF.